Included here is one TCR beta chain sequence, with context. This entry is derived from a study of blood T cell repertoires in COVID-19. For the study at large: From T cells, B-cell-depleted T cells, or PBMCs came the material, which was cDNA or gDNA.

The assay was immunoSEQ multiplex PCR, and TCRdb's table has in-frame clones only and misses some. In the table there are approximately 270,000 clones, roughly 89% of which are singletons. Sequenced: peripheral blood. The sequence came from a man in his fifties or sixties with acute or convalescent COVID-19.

The CDR3 region is CASSPLGGGLLETQYF. The CDR3 bases are TGCGCCAGCAGCCCCTTGGGGGGGGGCCTGCTCGAGACCCAGTACTTC. This chain uses TRBV5-1 with TRBJ2-5; D perhaps matches TRBD2 (7 bases). CDR1 is SGHRS and CDR2 is YFSETQ in the germline V gene. Deletions cut 4 bases from V and 5 bases from J, with 21 bases between. The CDR3 is made up of 16 amino acids.